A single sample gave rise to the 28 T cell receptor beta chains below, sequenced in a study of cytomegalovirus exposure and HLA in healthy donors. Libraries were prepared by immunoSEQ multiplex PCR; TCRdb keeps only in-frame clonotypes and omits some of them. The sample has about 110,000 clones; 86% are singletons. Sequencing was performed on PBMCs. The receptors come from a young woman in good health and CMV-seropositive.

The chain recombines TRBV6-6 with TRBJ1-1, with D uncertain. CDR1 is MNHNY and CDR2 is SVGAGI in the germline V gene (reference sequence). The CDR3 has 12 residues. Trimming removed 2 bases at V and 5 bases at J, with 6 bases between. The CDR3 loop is CASSYEGTEAFF. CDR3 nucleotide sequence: TGTGCCAGCAGTTACGAGGGAACTGAAGCTTTCTTT.

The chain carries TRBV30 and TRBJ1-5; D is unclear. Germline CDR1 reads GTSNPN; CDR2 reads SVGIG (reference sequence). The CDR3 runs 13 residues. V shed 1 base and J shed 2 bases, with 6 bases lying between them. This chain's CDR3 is CAWSDSGNQPQHF. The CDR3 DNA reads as TGTGCCTGGAGTGACAGTGGCAATCAGCCCCAGCATTTT.

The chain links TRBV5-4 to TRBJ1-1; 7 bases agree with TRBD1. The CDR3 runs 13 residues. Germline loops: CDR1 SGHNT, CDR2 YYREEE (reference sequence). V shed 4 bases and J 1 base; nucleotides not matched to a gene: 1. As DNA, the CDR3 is TGTGCCAGCAGCCGGGACAGGAACACTGAAGCTTTCTTT. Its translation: CASSRDRNTEAFF.

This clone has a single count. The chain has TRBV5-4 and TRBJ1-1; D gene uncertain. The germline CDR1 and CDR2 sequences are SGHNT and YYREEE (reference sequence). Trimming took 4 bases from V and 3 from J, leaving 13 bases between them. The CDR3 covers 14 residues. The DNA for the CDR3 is TGTGCCAGCAGCCCCTATTGGAGGGACACTGAAGCTTTCTTT. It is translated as CASSPYWRDTEAFF.

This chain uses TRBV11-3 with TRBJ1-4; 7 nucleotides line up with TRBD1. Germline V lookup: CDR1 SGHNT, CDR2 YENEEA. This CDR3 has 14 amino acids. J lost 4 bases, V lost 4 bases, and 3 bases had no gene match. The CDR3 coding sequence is TGTGCCAGCAGCTCCCACAGGGGTAATGAAAAACTGTTTTTT. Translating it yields CASSSHRGNEKLFF.

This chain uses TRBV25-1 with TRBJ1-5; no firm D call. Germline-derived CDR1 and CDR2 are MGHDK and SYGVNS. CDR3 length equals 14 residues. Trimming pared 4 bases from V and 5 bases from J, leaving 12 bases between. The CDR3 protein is CASSGYTRDQPQHF. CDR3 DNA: TGTGCCAGCAGTGGTTACACGAGGGATCAGCCCCAGCATTTT.

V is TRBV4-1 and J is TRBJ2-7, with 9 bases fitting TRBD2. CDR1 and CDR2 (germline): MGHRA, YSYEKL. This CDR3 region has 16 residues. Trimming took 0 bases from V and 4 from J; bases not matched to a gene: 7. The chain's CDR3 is CASSQDPGTSIYEQYF. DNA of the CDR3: TGCGCCAGCAGCCAAGATCCGGGGACTAGCATTTACGAGCAGTACTTC.

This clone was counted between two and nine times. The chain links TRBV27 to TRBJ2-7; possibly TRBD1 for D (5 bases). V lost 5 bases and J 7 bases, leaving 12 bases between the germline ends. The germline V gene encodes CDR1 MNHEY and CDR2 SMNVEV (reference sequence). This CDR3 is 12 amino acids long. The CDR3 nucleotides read TGTGCCAGCAGTGCAGGGTCGCGGGAGCAGTACTTC. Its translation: CASSAGSREQYF.

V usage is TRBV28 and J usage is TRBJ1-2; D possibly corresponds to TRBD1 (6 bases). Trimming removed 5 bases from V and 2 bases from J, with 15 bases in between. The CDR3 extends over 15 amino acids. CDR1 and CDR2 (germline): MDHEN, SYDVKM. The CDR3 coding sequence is TGTGCCAGCAGTCTCCCCGGACAGCCCAACTATGGCTACACCTTC. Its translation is CASSLPGQPNYGYTF.

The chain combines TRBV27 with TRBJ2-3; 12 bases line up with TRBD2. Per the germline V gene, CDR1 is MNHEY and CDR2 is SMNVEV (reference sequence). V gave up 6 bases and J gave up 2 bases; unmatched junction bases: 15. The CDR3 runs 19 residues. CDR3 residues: CASRKTSGSLRVATDTQYF. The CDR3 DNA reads TGTGCCAGCAGGAAGACTAGCGGGAGTCTACGGGTAGCCACAGATACGCAGTATTTT.

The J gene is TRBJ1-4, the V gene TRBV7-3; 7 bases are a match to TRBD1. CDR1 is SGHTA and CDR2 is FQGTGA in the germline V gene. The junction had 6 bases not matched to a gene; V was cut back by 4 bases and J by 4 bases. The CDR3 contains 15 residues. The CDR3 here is CASSYRQGINEKLFF. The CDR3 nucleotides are TGTGCCAGCAGCTACAGACAGGGAATTAATGAAAAACTGTTTTTT.

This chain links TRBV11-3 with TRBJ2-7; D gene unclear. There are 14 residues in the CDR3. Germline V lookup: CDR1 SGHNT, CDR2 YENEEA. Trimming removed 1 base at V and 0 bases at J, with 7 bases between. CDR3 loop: CASSLVYSSYEQYF. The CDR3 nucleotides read TGTGCCAGCAGCTTAGTTTACAGCTCCTACGAGCAGTACTTC. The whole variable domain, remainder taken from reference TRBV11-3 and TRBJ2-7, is EAGVVQSPRYKIIEKKQPVAFWCNPISGHNTLYWYLQNLGQGPELLIRYENEEAVDDSQLPKDRFSAERLKGVDSTLKIQPAELGDSAVYLCASSLVYSSYEQYFGPGTRLTVT.

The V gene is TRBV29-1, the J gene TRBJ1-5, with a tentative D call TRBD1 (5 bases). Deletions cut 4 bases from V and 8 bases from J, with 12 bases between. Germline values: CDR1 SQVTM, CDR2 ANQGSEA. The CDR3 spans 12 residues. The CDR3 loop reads CSVVKGNEPQHF. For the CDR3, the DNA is TGCAGCGTTGTTAAGGGGAATGAGCCCCAGCATTTT.

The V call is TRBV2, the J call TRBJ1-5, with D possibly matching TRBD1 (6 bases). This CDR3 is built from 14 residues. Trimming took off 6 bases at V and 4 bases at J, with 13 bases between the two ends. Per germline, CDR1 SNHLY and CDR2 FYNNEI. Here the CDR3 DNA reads TGTGCCAGCAGCGAAAGGACAGTTAATCAGCCCCAGCATTTT. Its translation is CASSERTVNQPQHF.

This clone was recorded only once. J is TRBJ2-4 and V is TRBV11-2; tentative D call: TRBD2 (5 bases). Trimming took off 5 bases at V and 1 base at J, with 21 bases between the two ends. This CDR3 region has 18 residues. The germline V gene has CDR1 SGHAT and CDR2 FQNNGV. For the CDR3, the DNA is TGTGCCAGCAGCCACCCGGCGGGTCCTGCCATCGCCAAAAACATTCAGTACTTC. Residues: CASSHPAGPAIAKNIQYF.

CDR3 loop: CASSQGIVRGNTEAFF. For the CDR3, the DNA is TGCGCCAGCAGCCAAGGAATAGTGAGAGGGAACACTGAAGCTTTCTTT. V is TRBV4-1 and J is TRBJ1-1; D not resolved. V lost 1 base and J 1 base, leaving 13 bases between the germline ends. Germline CDR1 MGHRA, CDR2 YSYEKL. This CDR3 is 16 amino acids long.

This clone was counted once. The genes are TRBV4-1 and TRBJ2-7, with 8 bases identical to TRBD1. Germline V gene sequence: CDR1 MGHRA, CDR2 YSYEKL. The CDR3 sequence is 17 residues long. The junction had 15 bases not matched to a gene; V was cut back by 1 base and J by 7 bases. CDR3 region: CASSQVFAKDRAWEQYF. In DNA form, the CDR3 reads TGCGCCAGCAGCCAAGTTTTTGCGAAGGACAGGGCCTGGGAGCAGTACTTC.

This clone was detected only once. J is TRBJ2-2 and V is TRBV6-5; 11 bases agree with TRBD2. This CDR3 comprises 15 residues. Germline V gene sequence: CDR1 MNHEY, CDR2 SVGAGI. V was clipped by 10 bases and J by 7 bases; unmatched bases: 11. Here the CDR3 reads CATRLSGGAGGELFF. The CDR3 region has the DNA TGTGCCACCCGCCTTAGCGGGGGGGCCGGCGGGGAGCTGTTTTTT.

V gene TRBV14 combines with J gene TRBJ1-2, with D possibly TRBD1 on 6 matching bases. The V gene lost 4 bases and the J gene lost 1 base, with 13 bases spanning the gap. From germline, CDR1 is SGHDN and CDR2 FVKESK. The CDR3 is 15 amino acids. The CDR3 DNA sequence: TGTGCCAGCAGCCGCGTAGGGACAATTAACTATGGCTACACCTTC. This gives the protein CASSRVGTINYGYTF. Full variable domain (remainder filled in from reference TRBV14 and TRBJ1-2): EAGVTQFPSHSVIEKGQTVTLRCDPISGHDNLYWYRRVMGKEIKFLLHFVKESKQDESGMPNNRFLAERTGGTYSTLKVQPAELEDSGVYFCASSRVGTINYGYTFGSGTRLTVV.

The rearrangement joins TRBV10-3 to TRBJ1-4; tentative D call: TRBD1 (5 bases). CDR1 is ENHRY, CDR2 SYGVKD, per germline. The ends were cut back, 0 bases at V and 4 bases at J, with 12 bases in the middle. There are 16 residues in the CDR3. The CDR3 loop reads CAISESVGRVNEKLFF. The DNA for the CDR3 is TGTGCCATCAGTGAGTCGGTCGGCAGGGTTAATGAAAAACTGTTTTTT.

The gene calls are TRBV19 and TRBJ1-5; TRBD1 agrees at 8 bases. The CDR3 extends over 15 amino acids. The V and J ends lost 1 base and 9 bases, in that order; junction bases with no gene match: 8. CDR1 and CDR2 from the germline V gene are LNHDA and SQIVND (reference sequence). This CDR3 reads CASSIGGQGVVPQHF. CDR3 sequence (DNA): TGTGCCAGTAGTATAGGCGGACAGGGTGTTGTGCCCCAGCATTTT.

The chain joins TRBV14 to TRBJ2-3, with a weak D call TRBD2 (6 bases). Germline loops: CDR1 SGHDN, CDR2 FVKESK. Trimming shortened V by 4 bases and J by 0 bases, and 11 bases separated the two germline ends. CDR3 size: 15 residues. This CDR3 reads CASSPLAPSTDTQYF. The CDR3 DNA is TGTGCCAGCAGCCCCCTAGCGCCTAGCACAGATACGCAGTATTTT.

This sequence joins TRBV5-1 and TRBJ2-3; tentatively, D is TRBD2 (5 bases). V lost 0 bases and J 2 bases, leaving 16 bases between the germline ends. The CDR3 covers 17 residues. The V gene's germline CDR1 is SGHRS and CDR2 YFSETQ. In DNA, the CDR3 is TGCGCCAGCAGCTTGGAAGCGGTGGGTACATACACAGATACGCAGTATTTT. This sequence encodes CASSLEAVGTYTDTQYF.

The CDR3 DNA reads TGTGCCAGCAGTACGAAGCGGGGGGACCCCGAGCAGTACTTC. Translation gives CASSTKRGDPEQYF. The V and J genes are TRBV5-4 and TRBJ2-7; 9 nucleotides align to TRBD2. V trimming: 5 bases; J trimming: 6 bases; junction bases outside the gene matches: 9. The CDR3 runs to 14 residues. Looked up from germline, CDR1 is SGHNT and CDR2 is YYREEE (reference sequence).

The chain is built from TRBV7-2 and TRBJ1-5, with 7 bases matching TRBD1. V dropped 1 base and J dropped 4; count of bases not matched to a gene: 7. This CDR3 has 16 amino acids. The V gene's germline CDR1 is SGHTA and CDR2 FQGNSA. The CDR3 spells CASSLGGTVTNQPQHF. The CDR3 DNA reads TGTGCCAGCAGCTTAGGAGGGACAGTCACAAATCAGCCCCAGCATTTT.

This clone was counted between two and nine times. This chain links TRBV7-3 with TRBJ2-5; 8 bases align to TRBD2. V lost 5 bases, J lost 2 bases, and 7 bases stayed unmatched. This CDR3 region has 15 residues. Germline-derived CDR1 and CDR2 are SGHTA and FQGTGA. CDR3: CASSPWPSGQETQYF. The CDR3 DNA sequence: TGTGCCAGCAGCCCCTGGCCTAGCGGGCAAGAGACCCAGTACTTC.

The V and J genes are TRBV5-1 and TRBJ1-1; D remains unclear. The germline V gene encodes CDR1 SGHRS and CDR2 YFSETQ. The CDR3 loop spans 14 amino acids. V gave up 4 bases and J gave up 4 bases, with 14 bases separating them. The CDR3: CASSATAGGTEAFF. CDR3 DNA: TGCGCCAGCAGCGCCACCGCAGGAGGCACTGAAGCTTTCTTT.

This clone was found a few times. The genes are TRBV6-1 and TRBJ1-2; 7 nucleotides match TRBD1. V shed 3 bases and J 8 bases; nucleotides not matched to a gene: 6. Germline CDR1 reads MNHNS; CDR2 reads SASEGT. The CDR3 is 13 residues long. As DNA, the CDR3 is TGTGCCAGCAGTGAGGGACAGCCAGGAGGCTACACCTTC. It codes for CASSEGQPGGYTF.